A single sample gave rise to the 8 T cell receptor beta chains below, sequenced in a study of blood T cell repertoires in COVID-19. Method: immunoSEQ multiplex PCR; TCRdb's copy keeps in-frame clones and lacks some. The sample records roughly 200,000 clones, 89% being singletons. Material: PBMCs or T cells enriched from blood (not recorded which). These receptors were obtained from a woman aged 30 to 39 with acute COVID-19.

This clone was observed a handful of times. The chain employs TRBV6-5 and TRBJ1-3; tentative D call: TRBD1 (5 bases). CDR1 and CDR2 from the germline V gene are MNHEY and SVGAGI. The CDR3 is 11 residues long. Trimming left V 10 bases short and J 9 bases short, with 13 bases between. Here the CDR3 reads CATGHWRTIYF. The CDR3 coding sequence is TGTGCCACCGGACACTGGCGCACCATATATTTT.

The rearrangement links TRBV15 to TRBJ2-7; 7 nucleotides match TRBD1. CDR1 is LNHNV and CDR2 is YYDKDF in the germline V gene (reference sequence). Germline trimming cut 3 bases from V and 0 bases from J; bases unmatched to any gene: 11. The CDR3 consists of 17 residues. CDR3: CATSRSVTGAPSYEQYF. In nucleotides, the CDR3 is TGTGCCACCAGCAGGAGCGTTACAGGGGCCCCCTCCTACGAGCAGTACTTC.

The table lists this clone with a few counts. The gene calls are TRBV12-3 or TRBV12-4 and TRBJ2-7, with D maybe TRBD1 (5 bases). The CDR3 consists of 13 residues. Trimming took 3 bases from V and 7 from J, leaving 13 bases between them. The DNA for the CDR3 is TGTGCCAGCAGTTTCAGCAGGGTTGTTGAGCAGTACTTC. It yields the protein CASSFSRVVEQYF.

The V and J genes are TRBV19 and TRBJ1-6; TRBD1 is a possible D gene (5 bases). The ends were cut back, 1 base at V and 7 bases at J, with 14 bases in the middle. CDR1 LNHDA and CDR2 SQIVND come from the germline V gene (reference sequence). CDR3 size: 16 residues. The CDR3 nucleotides are TGTGCCAGTAGTATAGGGCCTCGGGCAGGGAATTCACCCCTCCACTTT. This gives the protein CASSIGPRAGNSPLHF.

The genes are TRBV7-9 and TRBJ1-5; 7 bases agree with TRBD1. The CDR3 has 14 amino acids. Germline trimming cut 5 bases from V and 3 bases from J; bases unmatched to any gene: 4. The germline gives CDR1 SEHNR, CDR2 FQNEAQ (reference sequence). In nucleotides, the CDR3 is TGTGCCAGCAGCGCGGGACAGATCAATCAGCCCCAGCATTTT. Translation: CASSAGQINQPQHF.

The V gene is TRBV28, the J gene TRBJ2-3; possibly TRBD1 for D (6 bases). The V end was cut by 2 bases, the J end by 6 bases, with 12 bases between. CDR1 is MDHEN, CDR2 SYDVKM, per germline. This CDR3 comprises 14 residues. CDR3 nucleotides: TGTGCCAGCAGTTTAGAGGGGGAAAGTGATACGCAGTATTTT. The encoded protein is CASSLEGESDTQYF.

The CDR3 loop reads CASMGQVANTGELFF. The CDR3 coding sequence is TGCGCCAGCATGGGACAAGTCGCGAACACCGGGGAGCTGTTTTTT. The chain is built from TRBV5-1 and TRBJ2-2; possible D gene TRBD1, 6 bases. Germline-derived CDR1 and CDR2 are SGHRS and YFSETQ. This CDR3 is built from 15 residues. Trimming removed 6 bases from V and 0 bases from J, with 12 bases in between.

This rearrangement joins TRBV30 to TRBJ2-7; D perhaps matches TRBD2 (6 bases). Trimming shortened V by 1 base and J by 7 bases, and 14 bases separated the two germline ends. The CDR3 has 13 residues. CDR1 and CDR2 from the germline V gene are GTSNPN and SVGIG (reference sequence). CDR3 in DNA: TGTGCCTGGAGTGCCCAGCCCGGGGGTGAGCAGTACTTC. It codes for CAWSAQPGGEQYF.